Presented here are 9 T cell receptor beta chains from one specimen sequenced in a study of blood T cell repertoires in COVID-19. Libraries were prepared by immunoSEQ multiplex PCR; TCRdb keeps only in-frame clonotypes and omits some of them. The repertoire includes roughly 62,000 clones, about nine tenths of them detected once, and about 6% sits in the top ten. Sequenced sample: peripheral blood. Receptors originate from a human donor in a cohort sampled during active COVID-19.

The chain joins TRBV15 to TRBJ1-1; 7 bases fit TRBD1. The ends lost 1 base at V and 4 bases at J; junction bases unmatched: 6. Germline loops: CDR1 LNHNV, CDR2 YYDKDF (reference sequence). CDR3 size: 15 residues. The CDR3 loop reads CATSRGVDRATEAFF. Here the CDR3 DNA reads TGTGCCACCAGCAGAGGGGTAGACAGGGCCACTGAAGCTTTCTTT.

This chain connects TRBV7-5 to TRBJ2-3; TRBD2 is the table's D call and was not checked against the DNA. TRBV7-5 is annotated as a pseudogene. The CDR3 is 13 residues long. In DNA, the CDR3 is TGTGCCAGAACTGGACTTTGCACAGATACGCAGTATTTT. Protein sequence: CARTGLCTDTQYF.

This chain connects TRBV7-2 to TRBJ2-1; D is uncertain. With 5 bases removed from V and 4 bases from J, the gap between germline ends came to 6 bases. The CDR3 contains 12 residues. Germline V gene data show CDR1 as SGHTA and CDR2 as FQGNSA. The CDR3: CASSPVYNEQFF. The CDR3 DNA reads TGTGCCAGCAGCCCGGTGTACAATGAGCAGTTCTTC.

This clone was observed a single time. The chain recombines TRBV30 with TRBJ2-5; maybe TRBD2 (5 bases). Germline V lookup: CDR1 GTSNPN, CDR2 SVGIG (reference sequence). Trimming removed 3 bases at V and 9 bases at J, with 17 bases between. The length of the CDR3 is 13 residues. CDR3: CAWRETGKAPQYF. The CDR3 DNA sequence: TGTGCCTGGAGGGAGACCGGGAAAGCGCCCCAGTACTTC.

This clone has only one observation. V and J are TRBV5-6 and TRBJ2-1; the match to TRBD2 covers 8 bases. CDR1 and CDR2 from the germline V gene are SGHDT and YYEEEE. There are 13 residues in the CDR3. The junction had 1 base not matched to a gene; V was cut back by 2 bases and J by 6 bases. CDR3 region: CASSLGLANEQFF. The CDR3 nucleotides read TGTGCCAGCAGCTTAGGACTAGCCAATGAGCAGTTCTTC. Complete variable domain (other parts from reference TRBV5-6 and TRBJ2-1): DAGVTQSPTHLIKTRGQQVTLRCSPKSGHDTVSWYQQALGQGPQFIFQYYEEEERQRGNFPDRFSGHQFPNYSSELNVNALLLGDSALYLCASSLGLANEQFFGPGTRLTVL.

The rearrangement links TRBV3-1 (or the pseudogene TRBV3-2) to TRBJ2-6; D is uncertain. The V and J ends lost 1 base and 9 bases respectively, with 13 bases between them. Per the germline V gene, CDR1 is LGHDT and CDR2 is YNNKEL (reference sequence). This CDR3 is 15 amino acids long. The CDR3 DNA follows: TGTGCCAGCAGCCAAGGTCGTCTAACGCTCAACGTCCTGACTTTC. Protein sequence: CASSQGRLTLNVLTF.

V gene TRBV4-2 combines with J gene TRBJ1-3; D remains unclear. CDR1 and CDR2 from the germline V gene are LGHNA and YNFKEQ. With 0 bases removed from V and 7 bases from J, the gap between germline ends came to 13 bases. CDR3 size: 15 residues. The CDR3 region is CASSQDPGRSNTIYF. CDR3 nucleotides: TGTGCCAGCAGCCAAGATCCAGGCAGGTCCAACACCATATATTTT.

The chain links TRBV27 to TRBJ2-7, with D maybe TRBD1 (5 bases). Deletions cut 8 bases from V and 6 bases from J, with 20 bases between. The germline V gene has CDR1 MNHEY and CDR2 SMNVEV (reference sequence). The CDR3 totals 14 residues. In DNA form, the CDR3 reads TGTGCCAGCGGGTACGCGCTGTCAAGGGGCGAGCAGTACTTC. It codes for CASGYALSRGEQYF.

As concerns this clone: This sample includes further DNA sequences coding for the same CDR3. The chain combines TRBV19 with TRBJ2-7; maybe TRBD1 (5 bases). The CDR3 contains 14 residues. V dropped 1 base and J dropped 2 bases, with 9 bases sitting between them. The germline CDR1 and CDR2 sequences are LNHDA and SQIVND (reference sequence). The CDR3 bases are TGTGCCAGTAGTATAGGCCAGGGAACCTACGAGCAGTACTTC. This sequence encodes CASSIGQGTYEQYF.